Listed below are T cell receptor beta chains from one sample, sequenced in a study of OX40 agonist ivuxolimab in advanced cancers. Some clones are missing from TCRdb's copy, which holds only in-frame ones; the method was immunoSEQ multiplex PCR. The table shows tens of thousands of clones, with 84% occurring only once. Here the sequenced sample was CD4+ or CD8+ T cells sorted from blood, taken in a trial of the OX40 agonist ivuxolimab. The source of these receptors is an adult with an advanced solid tumor such as melanoma, head and neck, liver or kidney cancer. CDR3s include the opening cysteine and the closing phenylalanine or tryptophan. The order of the fields is J gene, clone size, D gene, V gene, CDR3 DNA, CDR3 protein. A D gene is named only where the DNA matches it firmly. Clone size is shown for a subset of rows, as once, few, many or a class of expanded clone.

J gene: TRBJ1-1
clone size: NA
D gene: TRBD1
V gene: TRBV7-2
CDR3 DNA: TGTGCCAGCAGCCTGAAAGGAAGGGACAGGAAAGCTTTCTTT
CDR3 protein: CASSLKGRDRKAFF

J gene: TRBJ2-1
clone size: NA
D gene: TRBD2
V gene: TRBV28
CDR3 DNA: TGTGCCAGCAGTTTTTCAAGCGGGAGGGCCAATGAGCAGTTCTTC
CDR3 protein: CASSFSSGRANEQFF

J gene: TRBJ2-7
clone size: NA
D gene: TRBD2
V gene: TRBV5-5
CDR3 DNA: TGTGCCAGCAGCTGGAGCGGGGGCTACTACGAGCAGTACTTC
CDR3 protein: CASSWSGGYYEQYF

J gene: TRBJ2-5
clone size: NA
D gene: NA
V gene: TRBV7-2
CDR3 DNA: TGTGCCAGCAGCTTCCAGAGGGGAGAGACCCAGTACTTC
CDR3 protein: CASSFQRGETQYF

J gene: TRBJ1-3
clone size: NA
D gene: TRBD1
V gene: TRBV6-5
CDR3 DNA: TGTGCCAGCAGTTATTCCACAGGGGCCTCTGGAAACACCATATATTTT
CDR3 protein: CASSYSTGASGNTIYF

J gene: TRBJ1-3
clone size: NA
D gene: NA
V gene: TRBV7-3
CDR3 DNA: TGTGCCAGCACCCCCGGTGCGGGATCATCCTCTGGAAACACCATATATTTT
CDR3 protein: CASTPGAGSSSGNTIYF

J gene: TRBJ1-4
clone size: NA
D gene: NA
V gene: TRBV30
CDR3 DNA: TGTGCCTGGAGTCCACCGACAGTCAGGGAAAAACTGTTTTTT
CDR3 protein: CAWSPPTVREKLFF

J gene: TRBJ1-2
clone size: few
D gene: NA
V gene: TRBV28
CDR3 DNA: TGTGCCAGCAGTTTTGAGGACGGCTACACCTTC
CDR3 protein: CASSFEDGYTF

J gene: TRBJ2-3
clone size: NA
D gene: TRBD2
V gene: TRBV7-2
CDR3 DNA: TGTGCCAGCAGCTTAGGAGCGGGGGGGCCCAGCACAGATACGCAGTATTTT
CDR3 protein: CASSLGAGGPSTDTQYF

J gene: TRBJ1-6
clone size: NA
D gene: NA
V gene: TRBV7-2
CDR3 DNA: TGTGCCAGCAGCTCGAATAGGGGGGGATATTCACCCCTCCACTTT
CDR3 protein: CASSSNRGGYSPLHF

J gene: TRBJ2-3
clone size: NA
D gene: TRBD2
V gene: TRBV5-4
CDR3 DNA: TGTGCCAGCAGCTCGGGGACTAAGGATACGCAGTATTTT
CDR3 protein: CASSSGTKDTQYF

J gene: TRBJ1-5
clone size: NA
D gene: NA
V gene: TRBV7-2
CDR3 DNA: TGTGCCAGCAGCTTAGACCAGGGCACTCAGCCCCAGCATTTT
CDR3 protein: CASSLDQGTQPQHF

J gene: TRBJ1-2
clone size: NA
D gene: TRBD1
V gene: TRBV6-1
CDR3 DNA: TGTGCCAGCAGAACGGGACAGGGGGGACAAGGCACCTTC
CDR3 protein: CASRTGQGGQGTF

J gene: TRBJ2-5
clone size: NA
D gene: NA
V gene: TRBV7-8
CDR3 DNA: TGTGCCAGCAGCTTAGGTCTAGTAGTATCGGAAGAGACCCAGTACTTC
CDR3 protein: CASSLGLVVSEETQYF

J gene: TRBJ2-2
clone size: few
D gene: NA
V gene: TRBV6-5
CDR3 DNA: TGTGCCAGCAGTTACAGGTCCGGGGAGCTGTTTTTT
CDR3 protein: CASSYRSGELFF

J gene: TRBJ2-7
clone size: NA
D gene: TRBD1
V gene: TRBV2
CDR3 DNA: TGTGCCAGCAGAGGACAGGGAACCTACGAGCAGTACTTC
CDR3 protein: CASRGQGTYEQYF

J gene: TRBJ1-2
clone size: NA
D gene: NA
V gene: TRBV7-2
CDR3 DNA: TGTGCCAGCAGCCCGAGGACGGGGCACGGGGGCTACACCTTC
CDR3 protein: CASSPRTGHGGYTF

J gene: TRBJ2-7
clone size: NA
D gene: NA
V gene: TRBV10-3
CDR3 DNA: TGTGCCACCTGGGACGGAGGGAGCTCCTACGAGCAGTACTTC
CDR3 protein: CATWDGGSSYEQYF

J gene: TRBJ2-3
clone size: NA
D gene: NA
V gene: TRBV29-1
CDR3 DNA: TGCAGCGTGAGGGGCGGGGAGGACACAGATACGCAGTATTTT
CDR3 protein: CSVRGGEDTDTQYF

J gene: TRBJ1-2
clone size: NA
D gene: NA
V gene: TRBV5-1
CDR3 DNA: TGCGCCAGCAGCTTGGCCATTTGGGGAGGCGGCTACACCTTC
CDR3 protein: CASSLAIWGGGYTF

J gene: TRBJ1-1
clone size: NA
D gene: NA
V gene: TRBV11-2
CDR3 DNA: TGTGCCAGCAGCTTATCAGGTAACACTGAAGCTTTCTTT
CDR3 protein: CASSLSGNTEAFF

J gene: TRBJ2-7
clone size: NA
D gene: NA
V gene: TRBV28
CDR3 DNA: TGTGCCAGCAGCCTGCCCGAGGGACGCCCTGAGCAGTACTTC
CDR3 protein: CASSLPEGRPEQYF

J gene: TRBJ1-1
clone size: NA
D gene: NA
V gene: TRBV19
CDR3 DNA: TGTGCCAGTAGTTCCTATTCGGCCTCAGGTTTAAGGATGAACACTGAAGCTTTCTTT
CDR3 protein: CASSSYSASGLRMNTEAFF

J gene: TRBJ1-5
clone size: NA
D gene: NA
V gene: TRBV30
CDR3 DNA: TGTGCCTGGAATGAGTTAAATCAGCCCCAGCATTTT
CDR3 protein: CAWNELNQPQHF

J gene: TRBJ2-7
clone size: NA
D gene: NA
V gene: TRBV7-9
CDR3 DNA: TGTGCCAGCAGCCCTCGGAATTTAGGGACCGAGCAGTACTTC
CDR3 protein: CASSPRNLGTEQYF

J gene: TRBJ2-1
clone size: NA
D gene: TRBD2
V gene: TRBV30
CDR3 DNA: TGTGCCTGGAGTGTACGACTAGCGGGAGCGAATGAGCAGTTCTTC
CDR3 protein: CAWSVRLAGANEQFF

J gene: TRBJ2-3
clone size: NA
D gene: TRBD2
V gene: TRBV19
CDR3 DNA: TGTGCCAGTAGTATAGAAGGACTAGCGGGAGAATTGGATACGCAGTATTTT
CDR3 protein: CASSIEGLAGELDTQYF

J gene: TRBJ2-5
clone size: NA
D gene: NA
V gene: TRBV11-3
CDR3 DNA: TGTGCCAGCAGCCCCCACCAAGAGACCCAGTACTTC
CDR3 protein: CASSPHQETQYF

J gene: TRBJ1-5
clone size: once
D gene: TRBD1
V gene: TRBV19
CDR3 DNA: TGTGCCAGTAGCCTGGGGACAGAAGGCAATCAGCCCCAGCATTTT
CDR3 protein: CASSLGTEGNQPQHF

J gene: TRBJ1-6
clone size: NA
D gene: TRBD1
V gene: TRBV6-6
CDR3 DNA: TGTGCCAGCAGTTACCCCACAGGGACAGTTTCACCCCTCCACTTT
CDR3 protein: CASSYPTGTVSPLHF

J gene: TRBJ1-1
clone size: NA
D gene: TRBD1
V gene: TRBV6-5
CDR3 DNA: TGTGCCAGCAGTTCCGACAGGGAGACTGAAGCTTTCTTT
CDR3 protein: CASSSDRETEAFF

J gene: TRBJ1-2
clone size: NA
D gene: NA
V gene: TRBV27
CDR3 DNA: TGTGCCAGCAGTTCCTACTATAGAGCCTCGAGAGGCTATGGCTACACCTTC
CDR3 protein: CASSSYYRASRGYGYTF

J gene: TRBJ1-5
clone size: NA
D gene: TRBD1
V gene: TRBV6-5
CDR3 DNA: TGTGCCAGCAGCCGGACAGGGACGTATCAGCCCCAGCATTTT
CDR3 protein: CASSRTGTYQPQHF

J gene: TRBJ2-7
clone size: once
D gene: NA
V gene: TRBV19
CDR3 DNA: TGTGCCAGTAGTAAGGACGGTTACTCCTCCTACGAGCAGTACTTC
CDR3 protein: CASSKDGYSSYEQYF

J gene: TRBJ1-3
clone size: once
D gene: NA
V gene: TRBV4-3
CDR3 DNA: TGCGCCAGCAGCCAAGATGGGGGCTTCTCTGGAAACACCATATATTTT
CDR3 protein: CASSQDGGFSGNTIYF

J gene: TRBJ2-3
clone size: NA
D gene: NA
V gene: TRBV10-2
CDR3 DNA: TGCGCCAGCAGTGATGTCGGACGCGCAGATACGCAGTATTTT
CDR3 protein: CASSDVGRADTQYF

J gene: TRBJ1-2
clone size: once
D gene: TRBD1
V gene: TRBV7-9
CDR3 DNA: TGTGCCAGCAGGAAGACAGGGCTTGGCTACACCTTC
CDR3 protein: CASRKTGLGYTF

J gene: TRBJ2-3
clone size: NA
D gene: NA
V gene: TRBV5-1
CDR3 DNA: TGCGCCAGCAGCTTGGCGGTGCCACTCAATACGCAGTATTTT
CDR3 protein: CASSLAVPLNTQYF

J gene: TRBJ1-2
clone size: NA
D gene: NA
V gene: TRBV4-1
CDR3 DNA: TGCGCCAGCAGCACAGAAGGGGCTGGCGGGAACTATGGCTACACCTTC
CDR3 protein: CASSTEGAGGNYGYTF

J gene: TRBJ2-1
clone size: NA
D gene: NA
V gene: TRBV6-6
CDR3 DNA: TGTGCCAGCTGCGCCGTGGCGGGGAATGAGCAGTTCTTC
CDR3 protein: CASCAVAGNEQFF

J gene: TRBJ1-2
clone size: NA
D gene: TRBD1
V gene: TRBV11-1
CDR3 DNA: TGTGCCAGCAGACGACAGGGGGAAATGGGCTACACCTTC
CDR3 protein: CASRRQGEMGYTF

J gene: TRBJ2-5
clone size: once
D gene: TRBD1
V gene: TRBV2
CDR3 DNA: TGTGCCAGCATCATGGACAGGGGGCGGTGGGAGACCCAGTACTTC
CDR3 protein: CASIMDRGRWETQYF